The 32 T cell receptor beta chains presented below share a single source sample, sequenced in a study of CD8 T cells in ankylosing spondylitis. TCRdb reanalysed the 5' RACE reads using MiXCR and keeps one entry per CDR3 protein. In the table there are around 33,000 distinct CDR3 sequences, 7.2% of which are singletons. Material: blood, either unsorted or a sorted T cell fraction (not recorded which). The receptors originated from a male donor with ankylosing spondylitis or in good health (not recorded which).

This clonotype has at least ten counts. V and J are TRBV2 and TRBJ1-1, with D hard to call. The germline V gene has CDR1 SNHLY and CDR2 FYNNEI. The V end was cut by 4 bases, the J end by 2 bases, with 11 bases between. The CDR3 is made up of 14 amino acids. The CDR3 bases are TGTGCCAGCAGTGCCCTAGGTGAAAACACTGAAGCTTTCTTT. Its protein product is CASSALGENTEAFF. Full variable domain (rest looked up from reference TRBV2 and TRBJ1-1): EPEVTQTPSHQVTQMGQEVILRCVPISNHLYFYWYRQILGQKVEFLVSFYNNEISEKSEIFDDQFSVERPDGSNFTLKIRSTKLEDSAMYFCASSALGENTEAFFGQGTRLTVV.

This chain uses TRBV20-1 with TRBJ2-1; TRBD2 matches 7 bases. This CDR3 contains 13 residues. Losses at the gene ends were 6 bases for V and 7 bases for J; bases not matched to a gene: 9. From germline, CDR1 is DFQATT and CDR2 SNEGSKA (reference sequence). The CDR3 reads CSAGRPLANEQFF. For the CDR3, the DNA is TGCAGTGCCGGCCGCCCACTAGCGAATGAGCAGTTCTTC.

This clonotype was seen many times. The gene calls are TRBV7-3 and TRBJ2-2; the match to TRBD1 covers 7 bases. The CDR3 extends over 15 amino acids. Germline CDR1 reads SGHTA; CDR2 reads FQGTGA. V was pared by 5 bases and J by 6 bases, with 9 bases of the junction left unmatched. The CDR3 DNA reads as TGTGCCAGCAGCCCTCGACAGGGAATCGCCGGGGAGCTGTTTTTT. Its translation is CASSPRQGIAGELFF. Full variable domain (rest looked up from reference TRBV7-3 and TRBJ2-2): GAGVSQTPSNKVTEKGKYVELRCDPISGHTALYWYRQSLGQGPEFLIYFQGTGAADDSGLPNDRFFAVRPEGSVSTLKIQRTERGDSAVYLCASSPRQGIAGELFFGEGSRLTVL.

As regards this clonotype: A much more abundant neighbour one base away suggests this may be a read error. V gene TRBV27 combines with J gene TRBJ2-5; TRBD2 aligns across 10 bases. Germline lookup yields CDR1 MNHEY and CDR2 SMNVEV (reference sequence). This CDR3 has 15 residues. The CDR3 DNA reads TGTACCAGCAGTACCCTAGCGGGAGTGATGCAGACCCAGTACTTC. It is translated as CTSSTLAGVMQTQYF.

This clonotype occurred a few times. This chain connects TRBV7-9 to TRBJ2-2; D gene ambiguous. The V and J ends lost 5 bases and 7 bases respectively, with 11 bases between them. In germline, CDR1 is SEHNR, CDR2 FQNEAQ (reference sequence). The CDR3 runs 13 residues. In DNA, the CDR3 is TGTGCCAGCAGCCCAAGCAAAAACGGGGAGCTGTTTTTT. Amino acids: CASSPSKNGELFF.

The J gene is TRBJ1-4, the V gene TRBV7-3; the D is unclear. Germline CDR1 and CDR2: SGHTA and FQGTGA. The CDR3 length is 15 residues. V dropped 4 bases and J dropped 6 bases, with 15 bases sitting between them. The CDR3, as DNA: TGTGCCAGCAGCTATAACGGGCGCAACGATGAAAAACTGTTTTTT. Protein: CASSYNGRNDEKLFF. Using reference TRBV7-3 and TRBJ1-4 for the parts outside the CDR3, the full variable domain is GAGVSQTPSNKVTEKGKYVELRCDPISGHTALYWYRQSLGQGPEFLIYFQGTGAADDSGLPNDRFFAVRPEGSVSTLKIQRTERGDSAVYLCASSYNGRNDEKLFFGSGTQLSVL.

In this sample, this clonotype turned up many times. In nucleotides, the CDR3 is TGCGCCAGCAGCTTGACTAGCGGGAAGAATACGCAGTATTTT. Its translation: CASSLTSGKNTQYF. J is TRBJ2-3 and V is TRBV5-1, with TRBD2 matching 10 bases. V lost 1 base and J lost 7; bases outside the gene matches: 3. Per the germline V gene, CDR1 is SGHRS and CDR2 is YFSETQ. There are 14 residues in the CDR3.

This clonotype was seen ten or more times. V usage is TRBV6-1 and J usage is TRBJ1-1, with D possibly being TRBD1 (6 bases). Trimming removed 6 bases at V and 1 base at J, with 9 bases between. This CDR3 is built from 13 residues. CDR1 is MNHNS, CDR2 SASEGT, per germline. The CDR3 loop reads CASSLTGNTEAFF. The DNA for the CDR3 is TGTGCCAGCAGCCTGACAGGGAACACTGAAGCTTTCTTT.

Notes on this clonotype: This may arise from a read error, as a much more abundant clone is one base away. The V gene is TRBV6-4, the J gene TRBJ1-2; tentatively, D is TRBD1 (6 bases). Germline V gene sequence: CDR1 MRHNA, CDR2 SNTAGT. The length of the CDR3 is 10 residues. With 9 bases removed from V and 8 bases from J, the gap between germline ends came to 10 bases. CDR3 protein: CASQGYGYTF. The CDR3 region has the DNA TGTGCCAGTCAGGGGTACGGCTACACCTTC.

The sample holds many counts of this clonotype. This CDR3 reads CSVVKRDNIRRYEQYF. CDR3 bases: TGCAGCGTTGTGAAGCGGGACAACATCCGGAGGTACGAGCAGTACTTC. This chain connects TRBV29-1 to TRBJ2-7, with a tentative D call TRBD2 (7 bases). The CDR3 runs to 16 residues. Germline-derived CDR1 and CDR2 are SQVTM and ANQGSEA. Trimming stripped 4 bases from V and 4 bases from J, with 23 bases between.

This clonotype was seen at least ten times. The chain joins TRBV29-1 to TRBJ2-7; D not resolved. The CDR3 sequence is 13 residues long. Deletions cut 4 bases from V and 5 bases from J, with 15 bases between. In germline, CDR1 is SQVTM, CDR2 ANQGSEA. In DNA, the CDR3 is TGCAGCGTTGTATGGCTATCCCTACACGAGCAGTACTTC. Its translation is CSVVWLSLHEQYF.

At least ten counts were recorded for this clonotype. V gene TRBV20-1 combines with J gene TRBJ2-7; D remains unclear. The germline V gene encodes CDR1 DFQATT and CDR2 SNEGSKA (reference sequence). The CDR3 has 14 amino acids. V was shortened by 1 base and J by 3 bases, with 13 bases between the two germline ends. CDR3 DNA: TGCAGTGCTAGAGGAGAAGGTCTACTCTACGAGCAGTACTTC. Protein product: CSARGEGLLYEQYF.

CDR3 sequence (DNA): TGCAGCGTGAGGGGCAGGGCCTCGCCTGAGCAGTACTTC. It codes for CSVRGRASPEQYF. The chain uses TRBV29-1 and TRBJ2-7; either TRBD1 or TRBD2 may supply D (5 bases each). The CDR3 has 13 amino acids. V dropped 6 bases and J dropped 7 bases, with 19 bases sitting between them. Looked up from germline, CDR1 is SQVTM and CDR2 is ANQGSEA.

This clonotype occurred many times. The chain has TRBV3-1 and TRBJ2-1, with D possibly matching TRBD1 (5 bases). The length of the CDR3 is 13 residues. Trimming stripped 4 bases from V and 9 bases from J, with 13 bases between. Germline V gene sequence: CDR1 LGHDT, CDR2 YNNKEL (reference sequence). The CDR3 DNA reads TGTGCCAGCAGCCCCCAGCTAGGGGCTGAGCAGTTCTTC. Translated: CASSPQLGAEQFF.

This clonotype was seen at least ten times. The CDR3 coding sequence is TGTGCCAGCAGCGCCGGGACAGGGGTAAATTCACCCCTCCACTTT. This gives the protein CASSAGTGVNSPLHF. The gene calls are TRBV27 and TRBJ1-6; 10 bases agree with TRBD1. This CDR3 region has 15 residues. V shed 6 bases, J shed 7 bases, and the junction held 6 bases outside the gene matches. Germline CDR1 is MNHEY and CDR2 is SMNVEV (reference sequence).

With respect to this clonotype: One end of the junction fails to match germline, which may point to a read error. The chain combines TRBV7-7 with TRBJ2-1; TRBD2 matches 10 bases. This CDR3 has 16 amino acids. Germline assignment: CDR1 SSHAT and CDR2 FNYEAQ (reference sequence). CDR3 DNA sequence: TGTGCTAGCAGCTTGGGGAAACTAGCGGGATACAATGAGCAGTTCTTC. It codes for CASSLGKLAGYNEQFF.

Ten or more counts support this clonotype. The chain carries TRBV5-1 and TRBJ2-7, with 7 nucleotides matching TRBD1. Germline V gene sequence: CDR1 SGHRS, CDR2 YFSETQ. The CDR3 spans 13 residues. Unmatched junction bases numbered 3, after V lost 4 bases and J lost 2 bases. As DNA, the CDR3 is TGCGCCAGCAGCCCGGACAGGCCCTACGAGCAGTACTTC. Protein product: CASSPDRPYEQYF. Supplemented by reference TRBV5-1 and TRBJ2-7, the full variable domain reads KAGVTQTPRYLIKTRGQQVTLSCSPISGHRSVSWYQQTPGQGLQFLFEYFSETQRNKGNFPGRFSGRQFSNSRSEMNVSTLELGDSALYLCASSPDRPYEQYFGPGTRLTVT.

This clonotype showed up many times. DNA of the CDR3: TGTGCCAGCAGCCCTCTAATGGCCGGGGAGCTGTTTTTT. Amino acid sequence: CASSPLMAGELFF. V usage is TRBV5-5 and J usage is TRBJ2-2, with unresolved D. Germline V gene sequence: CDR1 SGHKS, CDR2 YYEKEE (reference sequence). The V and J ends lost 4 bases and 6 bases respectively, with 10 bases between them. This CDR3 contains 13 residues.

This clonotype was seen at least ten times. CDR3 DNA sequence: TGCAGTGCTAGGGCTAGGAGCGGCACTGAAGCTTTCTTT. Amino acid sequence: CSARARSGTEAFF. The V call is TRBV20-1, the J call TRBJ1-1; no clear D gene. Germline V lookup: CDR1 DFQATT, CDR2 SNEGSKA (reference sequence). CDR3 length equals 13 residues. Trimming pared 3 bases from V and 4 bases from J, leaving 12 bases between.

This clonotype showed up many times. The chain joins TRBV4-2 to TRBJ2-1; 9 bases are shared with TRBD2. V trimming: 0 bases; J trimming: 2 bases; junction bases outside the gene matches: 5. The CDR3 contains 17 residues. Germline CDR1 LGHNA, CDR2 YNFKEQ. For the CDR3, the DNA is TGTGCCAGCAGCCAAGATAGCGGGAGTGACGCCTACAATGAGCAGTTCTTC. The encoded protein is CASSQDSGSDAYNEQFF.

As for this clonotype: This may arise from a read error, as a much more abundant clone is one base away. The J gene is TRBJ2-1, the V gene TRBV5-1; TRBD2 agrees at 8 bases. This CDR3 spans 15 amino acids. From germline, CDR1 is SGHRS and CDR2 YFSETQ. The CDR3 is CVSSLTAGEYNEQFF. In DNA form, the CDR3 reads TGCGTCAGCAGCTTGACAGCGGGAGAGTACAATGAGCAGTTCTTC.

This clonotype was recorded at least ten times. This chain links TRBV19 with TRBJ1-5; no clear D gene. The germline CDR1 and CDR2 sequences are LNHDA and SQIVND (reference sequence). Trimming took 6 bases from V and 7 from J, leaving 10 bases between them. This CDR3 region has 12 residues. CDR3 region: CASREGQQPQHF. In nucleotides, the CDR3 is TGTGCCAGTAGGGAGGGCCAACAGCCCCAGCATTTT.

Ten or more counts support this clonotype. This CDR3 is CASSLGGFEQYF. The CDR3 nucleotides read TGTGCCAGCAGTTTAGGAGGGTTCGAGCAGTACTTC. The chain combines TRBV12-3 or TRBV12-4 with TRBJ2-7, with a weak D call TRBD2 (5 bases). Trimming stripped 1 base from V and 6 bases from J, with 7 bases between. CDR3 length: 12 amino acids.

This clonotype showed up many times. The rearrangement joins TRBV3-1 to TRBJ2-2, with 8 bases fitting TRBD2. Germline V gene sequence: CDR1 LGHDT, CDR2 YNNKEL (reference sequence). Losses at the gene ends were 4 bases for V and 8 bases for J; bases not matched to a gene: 3. The CDR3 contains 13 residues. CDR3 sequence: CASSLAGLGELFF. For the CDR3, the DNA is TGTGCCAGCAGCCTAGCGGGACTAGGGGAGCTGTTTTTT.

This clonotype was recorded many times. The chain carries TRBV19 and TRBJ1-5; D call uncertain. CDR3 size: 13 residues. V gave up 6 bases and J gave up 4 bases, with 10 bases separating them. The V gene's germline CDR1 is LNHDA and CDR2 SQIVND (reference sequence). The CDR3, as DNA: TGTGCCAGTAGGCAGGTTAGGAATCAGCCCCAGCATTTT. As protein: CASRQVRNQPQHF. Combining the CDR3 with reference TRBV19 and TRBJ1-5 gives the whole variable domain DGGITQSPKYLFRKEGQNVTLSCEQNLNHDAMYWYRQDPGQGLRLIYYSQIVNDFQKGDIAEGYSVSREKKESFPLTVTSAQKNPTAFYLCASRQVRNQPQHFGDGTRLSIL.

The table lists this clonotype with a count of one. V and J are TRBV7-6 and TRBJ2-2, with D perhaps TRBD1 or TRBD2 (6 bases each). Germline V gene data show CDR1 as SGHVS and CDR2 as FNYEAQ. The length of the CDR3 is 13 residues. V lost 5 bases and J lost 7, with 11 bases in between. The CDR3 DNA is TGTGCCAGCAGCGTACAGGGAGGCGGGGAGCTGTTTTTT. Its protein product is CASSVQGGGELFF.

This clonotype has only a few counts. This chain connects TRBV6-1 to TRBJ2-1; 7 nucleotides line up with TRBD1. Trimming removed 3 bases from V and 0 bases from J; junction bases left unmatched: 5. Germline CDR1 MNHNS, CDR2 SASEGT. The CDR3 has 16 residues. CDR3 loop: CASSDGQASSYNEQFF. The CDR3 DNA follows: TGTGCCAGCAGTGATGGACAGGCTAGCTCCTACAATGAGCAGTTCTTC.

This clonotype was seen a few times. The junction does not match germline at one end; this may be a read error. This chain joins TRBV7-7 and TRBJ2-3; tentatively, D is TRBD2 (6 bases). Looked up from germline, CDR1 is SSHAT and CDR2 is FNYEAQ (reference sequence). There are 15 residues in the CDR3. CDR3 bases: TGTGCTAGCAGCCCCCGTTGGGGGGACGGAGATACGCAGTATTTT. Amino acids: CASSPRWGDGDTQYF. Looking up the rest from reference TRBV7-7 and TRBJ2-3 gives the full variable domain: GAGVSQSPRYKVTKRGQDVTLRCDPISSHATLYWYQQALGQGPEFLTYFNYEAQPDKSGLPSDRFSAERPEGSISTLTIQRTEQRDSAMYRCASSPRWGDGDTQYFGPGTRLTVL.

The table lists this clonotype with many counts. This chain connects TRBV29-1 to TRBJ1-1, with D perhaps TRBD1 (5 bases). The CDR3 loop spans 12 amino acids. Germline V gene lookup returns CDR1 SQVTM and CDR2 ANQGSEA. V was clipped by 5 bases and J by 4 bases, with 11 bases between them. The CDR3 reads CSVTGGVTEAFF. The CDR3 DNA is TGCAGCGTTACAGGTGGGGTCACTGAAGCTTTCTTT.

V is TRBV7-2 and J is TRBJ2-2; weak D call: TRBD2 (6 bases). Germline CDR1 reads SGHTA; CDR2 reads FQGNSA. Trimming pared 4 bases from V and 4 bases from J, leaving 10 bases between. This CDR3 comprises 14 residues. In DNA, the CDR3 is TGTGCCAGCAGCTCCTCGACTAGCACCGGGGAGCTGTTTTTT. It specifies CASSSSTSTGELFF.

This clonotype was recorded many times. The chain joins TRBV5-1 to TRBJ2-5, with 10 nucleotides matching TRBD2. With 6 bases clipped from V and 5 bases from J, the junction kept 10 bases outside the gene matches. The CDR3 contains 15 residues. In germline, CDR1 is SGHRS, CDR2 YFSETQ. This CDR3 is CASTSSSGSTETQYF. The CDR3 DNA reads as TGCGCCAGCACCTCCTCTAGCGGGAGTACGGAGACCCAGTACTTC.

This clonotype was picked up a small number of times. The genes are TRBV28 and TRBJ2-7; D is undetermined. Germline V CDR1 and CDR2: MDHEN, SYDVKM. CDR3 length: 12 amino acids. V was shortened by 4 bases and J by 7 bases, with 11 bases between the two germline ends. The CDR3 sequence is CASSSTATEQYF. The CDR3 coding sequence is TGTGCCAGCAGTTCCACCGCTACGGAGCAGTACTTC. The complete variable domain, with remaining parts taken from reference TRBV28 and TRBJ2-7, reads DVKVTQSSRYLVKRTGEKVFLECVQDMDHENMFWYRQDPGLGLRLIYFSYDVKMKEKGDIPEGYSVSREKKERFSLILESASTNQTSMYLCASSSTATEQYFGPGTRLTVT.